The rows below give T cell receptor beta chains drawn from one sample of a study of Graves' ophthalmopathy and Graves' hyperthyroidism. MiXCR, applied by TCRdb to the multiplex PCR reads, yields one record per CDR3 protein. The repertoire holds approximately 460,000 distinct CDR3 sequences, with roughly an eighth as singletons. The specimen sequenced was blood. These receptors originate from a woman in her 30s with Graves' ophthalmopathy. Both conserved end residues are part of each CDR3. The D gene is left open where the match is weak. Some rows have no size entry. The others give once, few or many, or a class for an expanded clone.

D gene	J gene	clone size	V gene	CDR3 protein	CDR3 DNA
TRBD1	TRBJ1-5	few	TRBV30	CAWSGGQGAQPQHF	TGTGCCTGGAGTGGAGGACAGGGTGCTCAGCCCCAGCATTTT
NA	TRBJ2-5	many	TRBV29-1	CSVDYGPSETQYF	TGCAGCGTTGATTATGGCCCCTCAGAGACCCAGTACTTC
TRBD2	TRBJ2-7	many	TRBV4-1	CASSAARLSGSRYEQYF	TGCGCCAGCAGCGCCGCCCGCCTTAGCGGGAGTAGATACGAGCAGTACTTC
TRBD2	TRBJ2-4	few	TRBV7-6	CASSFPSGGRSRAKNIQYF	TGTGCCAGCAGCTTTCCTAGCGGGGGACGCTCGCGGGCCAAAAACATTCAGTACTTC
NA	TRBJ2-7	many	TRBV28	CASSLWAAPYEQYF	TGTGCCAGCAGTTTATGGGCAGCCCCCTACGAGCAGTACTTC
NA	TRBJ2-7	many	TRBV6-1	CASASWTGAGEQYF	TGTGCCAGTGCTTCTTGGACAGGAGCGGGGGAGCAGTACTTC
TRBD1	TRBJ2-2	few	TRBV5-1	CASLEGLDRGTGELFF	TGCGCCAGCTTGGAGGGGTTGGACAGGGGCACCGGGGAGCTGTTTTTT
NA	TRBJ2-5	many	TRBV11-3	CASSSRGPQETQYF	TGTGCCAGCAGCTCACGGGGGCCACAAGAGACCCAGTACTTC
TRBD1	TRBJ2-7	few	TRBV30	CAWTLPGQTSYEQYF	TGTGCCTGGACTCTCCCGGGACAGACTTCCTACGAGCAGTACTTC
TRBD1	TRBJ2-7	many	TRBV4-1	CASSPNRGNEQYF	TGCGCCAGCAGCCCGAACAGGGGAAACGAGCAGTACTTC
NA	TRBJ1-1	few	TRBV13	CASSSGRTEAFF	TGTGCCAGCAGCTCCGGCCGGACCGAAGCTTTCTTT
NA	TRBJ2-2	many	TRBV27	CASSTLGTTGELFF	TGTGCCAGCAGTACCCTCGGGACAACCGGGGAGCTGTTTTTT
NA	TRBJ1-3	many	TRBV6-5	CASSYSYRDNTIYF	TGTGCCAGCAGTTACTCTTATAGGGATAACACCATATATTTT
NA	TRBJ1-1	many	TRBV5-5	CASSQNPKAEAFF	TGTGCCAGCAGCCAAAATCCCAAAGCTGAAGCTTTCTTT
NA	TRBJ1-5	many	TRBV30	CAWSVWPNQPQHF	TGTGCCTGGAGTGTATGGCCGAATCAGCCCCAGCATTTT
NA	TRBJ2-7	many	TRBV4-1	CASSQESGYSYEQYF	TGCGCCAGCAGCCAAGAATCCGGATACTCCTACGAGCAGTACTTC
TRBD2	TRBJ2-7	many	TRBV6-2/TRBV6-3	CASSYSGLAVYEQYF	TGTGCCAGCAGTTACTCGGGACTAGCGGTCTACGAGCAGTACTTC
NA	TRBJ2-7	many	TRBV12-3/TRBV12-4	CASSLDLGGALSYEQYF	TGTGCCAGCAGTTTAGACCTAGGAGGGGCGTTGTCCTACGAGCAGTACTTC
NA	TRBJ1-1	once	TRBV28	CASSSPTAPKAFF	TGTGCCAGCAGTTCCCCGACTGCCCCTAAAGCTTTCTTT
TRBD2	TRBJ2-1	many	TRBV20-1	CSARTSGRFHTWEQFF	TGCAGTGCTCGGACTAGCGGTAGATTCCATACATGGGAGCAGTTCTTC
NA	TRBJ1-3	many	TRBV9	CASSVAGQAGNTIYF	TGTGCCAGCAGCGTAGCTGGCCAAGCTGGAAACACCATATATTTT
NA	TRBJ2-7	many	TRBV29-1	CSVAPGEGSEQYF	TGCAGCGTGGCCCCTGGTGAAGGTTCGGAGCAGTACTTC
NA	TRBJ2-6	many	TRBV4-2	CASSQDGSSGANVLTF	TGTGCCAGCAGCCAAGATGGGAGCTCTGGGGCCAACGTCCTGACTTTC
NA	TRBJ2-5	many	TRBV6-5	CASSYEGFPAGTQYF	TGTGCCAGCAGTTACGAGGGCTTTCCGGCGGGGACCCAGTACTTC
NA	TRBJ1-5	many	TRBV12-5	CASGLTRRGQPQHF	TGTGCTAGTGGTTTGACACGCAGGGGTCAGCCCCAGCATTTT
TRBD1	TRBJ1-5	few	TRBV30	CAWSDRGMQPQHF	TGTGCCTGGAGCGACAGGGGGATGCAGCCCCAGCATTTT
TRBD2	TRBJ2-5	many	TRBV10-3	CAISEGGLAGVETQYF	TGTGCCATCAGTGAGGGGGGACTAGCGGGAGTAGAGACCCAGTACTTC
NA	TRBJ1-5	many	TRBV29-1	CSVEQGGNQPQHF	TGCAGCGTTGAGCAGGGTGGCAATCAGCCCCAGCATTTT
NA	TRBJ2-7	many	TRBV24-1	CATSDLVGGEQYF	TGTGCCACCAGTGATTTGGTTGGCGGCGAGCAGTACTTC
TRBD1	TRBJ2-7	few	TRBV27	CASSPNPDRGSYEQYF	TGTGCCAGCAGCCCCAACCCTGACAGGGGCTCCTACGAGCAGTACTTC
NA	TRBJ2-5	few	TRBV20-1	CSGGREETQYF	TGCAGTGGCGGCAGGGAAGAGACCCAGTACTTC
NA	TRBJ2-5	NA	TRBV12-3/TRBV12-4	CASSLRAEETQYF	TGTGCCAGCAGTTTGCGGGCAGAAGAGACCCAGTACTTC
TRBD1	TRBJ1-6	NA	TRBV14	CASSQGQGGNSPLHF	TGTGCCAGCAGCCAGGGACAGGGGGGTAATTCACCCCTCCACTTT
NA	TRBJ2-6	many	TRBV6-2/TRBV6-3	CASSYSGVGGSGANVLTF	TGTGCCAGCAGTTACTCGGGGGTGGGAGGCTCTGGGGCCAACGTCCTGACTTTC
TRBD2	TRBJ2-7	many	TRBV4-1	CASSQVLAVSYEQYF	TGCGCCAGCAGCCAAGTGCTAGCGGTCTCCTACGAGCAGTACTTC
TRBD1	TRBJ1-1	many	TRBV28	CASSPIDREDTEAFF	TGTGCCAGCAGTCCCATCGACAGGGAGGACACTGAAGCTTTCTTT
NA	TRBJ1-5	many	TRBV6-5	CASSYRDGVEPQHF	TGTGCCAGCAGTTATCGGGACGGAGTTGAGCCCCAGCATTTT
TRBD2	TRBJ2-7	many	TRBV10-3	CAISDPLGGGSSYEQYF	TGTGCCATCAGTGATCCCCTCGGCGGGGGGAGCTCCTACGAGCAGTACTTC
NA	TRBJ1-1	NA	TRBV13	CASSSTLSRGAFF	TGTGCCAGCAGCTCCACTCTCAGTCGGGGAGCTTTCTTT
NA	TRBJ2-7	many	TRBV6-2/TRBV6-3	CASSLTGGAGVYEQYF	TGTGCCAGCAGTCTTACCGGGGGCGCTGGAGTCTACGAGCAGTACTTC
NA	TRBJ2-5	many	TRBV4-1	CASSQGTGATETQYF	TGCGCCAGCAGCCAAGGGACTGGGGCGACAGAGACCCAGTACTTC
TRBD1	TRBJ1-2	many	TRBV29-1	CSMAGTDSYGYTF	TGCAGCATGGCCGGGACAGACAGCTATGGCTACACCTTC
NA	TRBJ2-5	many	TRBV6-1	CASSEPGWEETQYF	TGTGCCAGCAGTGAGCCAGGGTGGGAAGAGACCCAGTACTTC
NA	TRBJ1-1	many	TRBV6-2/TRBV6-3	CASSYSVGSMNTEAFF	TGTGCCAGCAGTTACTCGGTGGGGTCCATGAACACTGAAGCTTTCTTT
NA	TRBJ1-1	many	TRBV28	CASSLPPGTEAFF	TGTGCCAGCAGTTTACCTCCTGGCACTGAAGCTTTCTTT
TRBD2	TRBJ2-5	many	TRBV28	CASSPLGGARETQYF	TGTGCCAGCAGTCCCCTCGGGGGGGCCAGAGAGACCCAGTACTTC
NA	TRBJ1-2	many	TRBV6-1	CASSEVLDYGYTF	TGTGCCAGCAGTGAAGTCCTTGACTATGGCTACACCTTC
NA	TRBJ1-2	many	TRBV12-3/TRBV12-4	CASSLLRVDGYTF	TGTGCCAGCAGTTTGCTCAGGGTGGATGGCTACACCTTC
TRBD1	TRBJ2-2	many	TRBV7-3	CASSRAPGQAGTGELFF	TGTGCCAGCAGCCGGGCACCGGGACAGGCTGGTACCGGGGAGCTGTTTTTT
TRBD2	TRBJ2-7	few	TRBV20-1	CSARDLSGGASEQYF	TGCAGTGCTAGAGATCTTAGCGGGGGGGCCTCCGAGCAGTACTTC
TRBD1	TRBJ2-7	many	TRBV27	CASSNDDRGLGEQYF	TGTGCCAGCAGTAACGACGACAGGGGATTGGGCGAGCAGTACTTC
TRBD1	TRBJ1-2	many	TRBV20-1	CSARDLGRGDPNYGYTF	TGCAGTGCTAGAGATTTGGGCAGGGGGGATCCGAACTATGGCTACACCTTC
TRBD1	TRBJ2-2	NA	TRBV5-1	CASSFGQGRTGELFF	TGCGCCAGCAGCTTTGGACAGGGAAGGACCGGGGAGCTGTTTTTT
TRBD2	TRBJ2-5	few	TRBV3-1	CASSQDLGLALTQYF	TGTGCCAGCAGCCAAGATTTAGGACTAGCATTAACCCAGTACTTC
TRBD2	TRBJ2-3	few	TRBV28	CASSFRGGIGTQYF	TGTGCCAGCAGTTTTCGGGGGGGCATTGGTACGCAGTATTTT
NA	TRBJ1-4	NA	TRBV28	CASSPRSDEKLFF	TGTGCCAGCAGCCCGCGGAGCGATGAAAAACTGTTTTTT
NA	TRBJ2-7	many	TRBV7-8	CASSPGRSEGSYEQYF	TGTGCCAGCAGCCCCGGTCGGTCAGAAGGTTCCTACGAGCAGTACTTC